The present T cell receptor beta chain was sequenced within a study of blood T cell repertoires in COVID-19. For the study at large: The origin of the acute and convalescent COVID-19 samples was the United States, Italy and Spain. T cells, B-cell-depleted T cells, or PBMCs provided the cDNA or gDNA that served as material.

This clone has just a few counts. Original processing notes: The authors estimated nucleated cell counts from reference gene primer amplification. Assay: immunoSEQ multiplex PCR; the TCRdb copy retains only in-frame clones and omits some. From that table come the V and J calls and clone size; the DNA was used to work out D and trimming. The table includes 220,000 or so clones, 84% detected once. Sequenced input: peripheral blood. The sequence derives from a woman aged 55-70 years with acute or convalescent COVID-19.

The CDR3 DNA follows: TGTGCCAGCAGCGTAGATCACCGTGACAGGTACACCTTC. It is translated as CASSVDHRDRYTF. V usage is TRBV9 and J usage is TRBJ1-2, with D possibly TRBD1 on 6 matching bases. The germline V gene has CDR1 SGDLS and CDR2 YYNGEE. V gave up 0 bases and J gave up 11 bases, with 14 bases separating them. The CDR3 runs to 13 residues.